This TCR beta chain was found in a study of blood T cell repertoires in COVID-19. Study-level information: The United States, Italy and Spain were the sources of the acute and convalescent COVID-19 samples. PBMCs, B-cell-depleted T cells, or T cells provided the cDNA or gDNA that made up the material.

A Seattle source enrolled patients during active infection and followed them longitudinally. In the original analysis: Estimated nucleated cell counts came from reference gene primer amplification. The table came from immunoSEQ multiplex PCR; TCRdb's copy has only in-frame clones and leaves some out. Clone size and the V and J calls come from that table; the DNA yielded D and trimming. The repertoire holds roughly 100,000 clones, 87% seen once, with roughly 5.6% in the top ten. The sample consisted of peripheral blood. The source of this sequence is a woman aged 50 to 65 with COVID-19, enrolled during active disease.

In nucleotides, the CDR3 is TGCAGTGCTAGTCCCGGGACTTCCTACGAGCAGTACTTC. As protein: CSASPGTSYEQYF. The V call is TRBV20-1, the J call TRBJ2-7, with D possibly being TRBD2 (6 bases). Germline-derived CDR1 and CDR2 are DFQATT and SNEGSKA (reference sequence). V was pared by 3 bases and J by 1 base, with 10 bases between. This CDR3 has 13 residues.